This entry concerns a single T cell receptor (beta chain). The PCR made use of 60 Vbeta and 13 Jbeta primers. Measured with immunoSEQ multiplex PCR; TCRdb has only the in-frame clones, and not every one. The data show around 250,000 clones, with around 90% seen just once and around 1.7% held by the top ten. This sample was included in a study of cytomegalovirus exposure and HLA in healthy donors. Trimming removed 0 bases at V and 8 bases at J, with 9 bases between. The CDR3 has 13 amino acids. In germline, CDR1 is MRHNA, CDR2 SNTAGT. The chain joins TRBV6-4 to TRBJ2-3; D unclear. Sequencing was done on a sample of PBMCs. The source is a girl aged 2 to 10 in good health and CMV-seronegative. The CDR3 DNA follows: TGTGCCAGCAGTGACTCCAGGCTGGCTACGCAGTATTTT. Its protein product is CASSDSRLATQYF.